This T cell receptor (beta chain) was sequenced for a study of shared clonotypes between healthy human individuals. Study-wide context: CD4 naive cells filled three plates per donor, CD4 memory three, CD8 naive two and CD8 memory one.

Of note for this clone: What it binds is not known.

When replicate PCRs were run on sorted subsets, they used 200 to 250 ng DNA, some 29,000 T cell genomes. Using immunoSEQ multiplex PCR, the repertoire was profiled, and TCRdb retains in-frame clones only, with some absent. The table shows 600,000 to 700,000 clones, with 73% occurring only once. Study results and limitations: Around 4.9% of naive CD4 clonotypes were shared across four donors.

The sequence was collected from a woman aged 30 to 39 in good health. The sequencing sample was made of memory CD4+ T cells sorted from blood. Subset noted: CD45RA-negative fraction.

CDR3 in amino acids: CASSPTTGGREKLFF. In DNA, the CDR3 is TGTGCCAGCAGCCCTACGACAGGGGGACGAGAAAAACTGTTTTTT. The chain is built from TRBV5-4 and TRBJ1-4; 9 nucleotides line up with TRBD1. Germline-derived CDR1 and CDR2 are SGHNT and YYREEE (reference sequence). The CDR3 contains 15 residues. V was pared by 4 bases and J by 8 bases, with 9 bases of the junction left unmatched.